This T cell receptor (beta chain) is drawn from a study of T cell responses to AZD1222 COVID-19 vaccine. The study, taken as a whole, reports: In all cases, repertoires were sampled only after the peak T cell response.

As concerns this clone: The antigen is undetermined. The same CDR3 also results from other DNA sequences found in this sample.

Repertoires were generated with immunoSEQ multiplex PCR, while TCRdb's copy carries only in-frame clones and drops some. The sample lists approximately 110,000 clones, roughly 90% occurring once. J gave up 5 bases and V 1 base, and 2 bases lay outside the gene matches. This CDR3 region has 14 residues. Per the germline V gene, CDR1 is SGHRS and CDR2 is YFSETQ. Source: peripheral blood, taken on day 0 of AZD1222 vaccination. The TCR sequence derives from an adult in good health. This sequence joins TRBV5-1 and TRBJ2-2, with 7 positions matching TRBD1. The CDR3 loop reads CASSLLQGTGELFF. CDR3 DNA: TGCGCCAGCAGCTTGTTACAGGGGACCGGGGAGCTGTTTTTT.